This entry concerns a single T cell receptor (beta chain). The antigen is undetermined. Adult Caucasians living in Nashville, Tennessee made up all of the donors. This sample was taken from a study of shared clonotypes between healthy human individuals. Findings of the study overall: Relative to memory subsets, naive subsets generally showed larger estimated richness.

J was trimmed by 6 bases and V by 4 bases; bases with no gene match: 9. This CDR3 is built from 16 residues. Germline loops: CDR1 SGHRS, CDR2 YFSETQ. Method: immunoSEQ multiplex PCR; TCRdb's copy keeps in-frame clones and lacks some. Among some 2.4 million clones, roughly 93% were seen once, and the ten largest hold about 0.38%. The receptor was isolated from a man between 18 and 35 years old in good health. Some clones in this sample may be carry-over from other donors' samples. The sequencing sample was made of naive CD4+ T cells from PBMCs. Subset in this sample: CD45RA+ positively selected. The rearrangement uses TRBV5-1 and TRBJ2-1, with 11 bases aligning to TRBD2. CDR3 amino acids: CASSTQGLAETNEQFF. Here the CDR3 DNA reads TGCGCCAGCAGCACCCAGGGACTAGCGGAGACCAATGAGCAGTTCTTC.